This passage covers 14 T cell receptor beta chains from one sample sequenced in a study of early T cells in non-severe SARS-CoV-2 infection. One entry per CDR3 protein results from TCRdb running MiXCR on the 5' RACE reads. Among 90,000 to 120,000 distinct CDR3 sequences listed, roughly 10% were seen once. Sequenced sample: whole blood. The source of these receptors is an adult who was a healthcare worker with PCR-confirmed SARS-CoV-2 infection or an uninfected control (not recorded which).

This clonotype came up many times. This chain connects TRBV4-1 to TRBJ2-7, with 10 bases matching TRBD2. Germline loops: CDR1 MGHRA, CDR2 YSYEKL. The V gene end was trimmed by 1 base and the J gene end by 5 bases; junction bases not matched to a gene: 5. The CDR3 loop spans 15 amino acids. The CDR3 DNA is TGCGCCAGCAGCCAAGTGGCTAGCGGGAGCGACGAGCAGTACTTC. This translates into CASSQVASGSDEQYF.

This clonotype was found many times. The rearrangement links TRBV3-1 to TRBJ2-1; TRBD1 or TRBD2 may be the D gene (5 bases each). V lost 2 bases and J 0 bases, leaving 14 bases between the germline ends. The length of the CDR3 is 17 residues. Germline-derived CDR1 and CDR2 are LGHDT and YNNKEL (reference sequence). The CDR3 sequence is CASSQPGPSSSYNEQFF. CDR3 nucleotides: TGTGCCAGCAGCCAACCGGGACCTTCAAGCTCCTACAATGAGCAGTTCTTC.

This chain joins TRBV5-1 and TRBJ2-1; TRBD1 agrees at 9 bases. V shed 5 bases and J 8 bases; nucleotides not matched to a gene: 11. The germline V gene has CDR1 SGHRS and CDR2 YFSETQ. The CDR3 has 15 residues. CDR3 loop: CASRDRDRALYEQFF. DNA for the CDR3: TGCGCCAGCAGAGACCGGGACAGGGCTCTTTATGAGCAGTTCTTC.

This rearrangement joins TRBV28 to TRBJ2-1; D call uncertain. The CDR3 has 11 residues. The germline CDR1 and CDR2 sequences are MDHEN and SYDVKM. Trimming removed 3 bases from V and 13 bases from J, with 10 bases in between. The CDR3 DNA sequence: TGTGCCAGCAGTTTCTCATCCCCACAGTTCTTC. Protein sequence: CASSFSSPQFF.

Ten or more counts support this clonotype. The V call is TRBV5-1, the J call TRBJ2-1; 14 bases map to TRBD2. Trimming took 4 bases from V and 7 from J; bases not matched to a gene: 1. CDR1 is SGHRS and CDR2 is YFSETQ in the germline V gene. The CDR3 sequence is 14 residues long. The CDR3 is CASSGTSGSNEQFF. The CDR3 bases are TGCGCCAGCAGCGGGACTAGCGGGAGTAATGAGCAGTTCTTC.

This chain joins TRBV19 and TRBJ2-7, with 8 positions matching TRBD1. Germline V gives CDR1 LNHDA, CDR2 SQIVND (reference sequence). V lost 4 bases to trimming and J lost 3 bases; unmatched junction nucleotides: 2. This CDR3 region has 13 residues. This CDR3 reads CASSKGQDYEQYF. As DNA, the CDR3 is TGTGCCAGTAGTAAGGGACAGGACTACGAGCAGTACTTC.

The chain uses TRBV18 and TRBJ2-6; D is possibly TRBD2 (7 bases). In germline, CDR1 is KGHSH, CDR2 LQKENI. The CDR3 consists of 15 residues. V lost 6 bases and J 3 bases, leaving 12 bases between the germline ends. CDR3 in amino acids: CASSPGGVGANVLTF. The CDR3, as DNA: TGTGCCAGCTCCCCGGGGGGCGTTGGGGCCAACGTCCTGACTTTC.

The CDR3 coding sequence is TGTGCCAGCGAGAGCGGACGGCAGAGCTCCTATAATTCACCCCTCCACTTT. Its translation: CASESGRQSSYNSPLHF. V usage is TRBV19 and J usage is TRBJ1-6, with D unresolved. V lost 9 bases to trimming and J lost 0 bases, with 18 bases between them. From germline, CDR1 is LNHDA and CDR2 SQIVND (reference sequence). This CDR3 comprises 17 residues.

The rearrangement joins TRBV7-2 to TRBJ1-3, with D tentatively TRBD1 (5 bases). In germline, CDR1 is SGHTA, CDR2 FQGNSA. The CDR3 totals 14 residues. V dropped 5 bases and J dropped 2 bases, with 10 bases sitting between them. The CDR3 protein is CASSQGGPGNTIYF. In DNA, the CDR3 is TGTGCCAGCAGCCAGGGAGGCCCTGGAAACACCATATATTTT.

This clonotype was seen repeatedly, ten times or more. This rearrangement joins TRBV6-4 to TRBJ2-3; D ambiguous. V was cut by 6 bases and J by 2 bases, with 18 bases left in between. Per germline, CDR1 MRHNA and CDR2 SNTAGT. The CDR3 has 16 amino acids. In DNA form, the CDR3 reads TGTGCCAGCAGCCCGGGCCATACCTCAAACACAGATACGCAGTATTTT. As protein: CASSPGHTSNTDTQYF.

The genes are TRBV28 and TRBJ1-5; D remains ambiguous. The CDR3 covers 11 residues. Germline CDR1 is MDHEN and CDR2 is SYDVKM. V lost 5 bases to trimming and J lost 11 bases, with 10 bases between them. The CDR3 sequence: CASSNRGAQHF. In DNA, the CDR3 is TGTGCCAGCAGTAACCGTGGGGCCCAGCATTTT.

This clonotype was counted only a few times. The V call is TRBV28, the J call TRBJ1-1; D gene uncertain. The germline gives CDR1 MDHEN, CDR2 SYDVKM. The CDR3 length is 13 residues. Trimming cost V 5 bases and J 0 bases, with 7 bases left between them. CDR3 in amino acids: CASSTGLNTEAFF. CDR3 in DNA: TGTGCCAGCAGTACCGGATTGAACACTGAAGCTTTCTTT. Full variable domain (missing parts from reference TRBV28 and TRBJ1-1): DVKVTQSSRYLVKRTGEKVFLECVQDMDHENMFWYRQDPGLGLRLIYFSYDVKMKEKGDIPEGYSVSREKKERFSLILESASTNQTSMYLCASSTGLNTEAFFGQGTRLTVV.

This clonotype was detected ten times or more. The J gene is TRBJ2-1, the V gene TRBV19; a weak D match, TRBD2 (7 bases). This CDR3 has 13 amino acids. The germline CDR1 and CDR2 sequences are LNHDA and SQIVND (reference sequence). Trimming took off 6 bases at V and 6 bases at J, with 12 bases between the two ends. The CDR3 is CASSRGGGNEQFF. As DNA, the CDR3 is TGTGCCAGTAGCAGGGGAGGGGGCAATGAGCAGTTCTTC.

This rearrangement joins TRBV27 to TRBJ2-1; D may be TRBD2 (5 bases). CDR3 size: 12 residues. Trimming left V 5 bases short and J 9 bases short, with 11 bases between. In germline, CDR1 is MNHEY, CDR2 SMNVEV (reference sequence). The CDR3 spells CASSPRAIEQFF. The CDR3 nucleotides read TGTGCCAGCAGTCCGAGGGCCATTGAGCAGTTCTTC.